This TCR beta chain is from a study of CD8 T cells in ankylosing spondylitis. Findings of the study overall: Within ankylosing spondylitis blood, a TCR beta motif made up of seven or eight highly homologous variants appeared to be characteristic.

Only a few counts were recorded for this clonotype. Its antigen is still unknown. A single record per CDR3 protein comes from TCRdb applying MiXCR to the 5' RACE reads. Altogether some 220,000 distinct CDR3 sequences are present, approximately 7.4% being singletons, with the ten largest covering approximately 14%. The V and J ends lost 3 bases and 7 bases respectively, with 7 bases between them. The CDR3 spans 12 residues. Germline V gene data show CDR1 as SGHKS and CDR2 as YYEKEE (reference sequence). Sequenced material: blood, either unsorted or a sorted T cell fraction (not recorded which). The clonotype comes from a male donor with ankylosing spondylitis. The chain carries TRBV5-5 and TRBJ2-2; weak D call: TRBD2 (6 bases). The CDR3 DNA reads TGTGCCAGCAGCTGGGGACTCGGGGAGCTGTTTTTT. Its protein is CASSWGLGELFF. Full variable domain (remainder filled in from reference TRBV5-5 and TRBJ2-2): DAGVTQSPTHLIKTRGQQVTLRCSPISGHKSVSWYQQVLGQGPQFIFQYYEKEERGRGNFPDRFSARQFPNYSSELNVNALLLGDSALYLCASSWGLGELFFGEGSRLTVL.